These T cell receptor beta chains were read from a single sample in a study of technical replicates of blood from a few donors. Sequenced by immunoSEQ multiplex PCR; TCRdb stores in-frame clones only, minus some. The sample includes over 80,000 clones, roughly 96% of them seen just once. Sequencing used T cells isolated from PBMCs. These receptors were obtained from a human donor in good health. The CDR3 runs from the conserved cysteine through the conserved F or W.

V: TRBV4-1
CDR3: CASSQSTGSVRNEQYF

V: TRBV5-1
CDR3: CASSFASGRGDTQYF

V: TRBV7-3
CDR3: CASSYSIDYGYTF

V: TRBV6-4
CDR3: CASRAGLGAYNEQFF

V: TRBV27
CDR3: CASSLKFRERGLYEQYF

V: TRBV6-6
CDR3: CASMAGTPREGYTF

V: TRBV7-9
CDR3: CASRRPGLAGMNTGELFF

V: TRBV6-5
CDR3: CASRGTSGRLETQYF

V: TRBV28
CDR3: CASSFPREGWETQYF

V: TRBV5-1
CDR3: CASSPRGQESSDEQYF

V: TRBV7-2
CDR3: CASILSEEQFF

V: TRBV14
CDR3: CASSQVGLAGGDNEQFF

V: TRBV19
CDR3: CASSHENEQFF

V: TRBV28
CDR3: CASFPGQALYGYTF

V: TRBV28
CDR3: CAILLAGPFTDTQYF

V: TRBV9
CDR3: CASSVGALAGASGIETQYF

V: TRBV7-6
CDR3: CTSSLISEREQYF

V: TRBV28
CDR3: CASSFEREVYNEQFF

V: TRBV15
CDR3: CATSRDTGQETQYF

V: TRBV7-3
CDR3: CASSQSPGQGIYEQYF